A single TCR beta chain is shown here with its context. These data belong to a study of blood T cell repertoires in COVID-19. As for the study in general: Both acute and convalescent COVID-19 samples were obtained from the United States, Italy and Spain.

Germline CDR1 reads LNHDA; CDR2 reads SQIVND (reference sequence). CDR3 length: 17 amino acids. V was pared by 4 bases and J by 7 bases, with 15 bases of the junction left unmatched. The method was immunoSEQ multiplex PCR; TCRdb's version includes in-frame clones alone and lacks a portion of them. In the table there are some 400,000 clones, nearly 90% of which are singletons. This chain uses TRBV19 with TRBJ1-5; 8 positions agree with TRBD1. The sequencing sample was made of PBMCs or T cells enriched from blood (not recorded which). This clonotype originated in a woman younger than 45 who had recovered from COVID-19. CDR3 sequence: CASSTYRGESTRQPQHF. The CDR3 DNA reads TGTGCCAGTAGTACTTACAGGGGGGAGTCTACAAGGCAGCCCCAGCATTTT.